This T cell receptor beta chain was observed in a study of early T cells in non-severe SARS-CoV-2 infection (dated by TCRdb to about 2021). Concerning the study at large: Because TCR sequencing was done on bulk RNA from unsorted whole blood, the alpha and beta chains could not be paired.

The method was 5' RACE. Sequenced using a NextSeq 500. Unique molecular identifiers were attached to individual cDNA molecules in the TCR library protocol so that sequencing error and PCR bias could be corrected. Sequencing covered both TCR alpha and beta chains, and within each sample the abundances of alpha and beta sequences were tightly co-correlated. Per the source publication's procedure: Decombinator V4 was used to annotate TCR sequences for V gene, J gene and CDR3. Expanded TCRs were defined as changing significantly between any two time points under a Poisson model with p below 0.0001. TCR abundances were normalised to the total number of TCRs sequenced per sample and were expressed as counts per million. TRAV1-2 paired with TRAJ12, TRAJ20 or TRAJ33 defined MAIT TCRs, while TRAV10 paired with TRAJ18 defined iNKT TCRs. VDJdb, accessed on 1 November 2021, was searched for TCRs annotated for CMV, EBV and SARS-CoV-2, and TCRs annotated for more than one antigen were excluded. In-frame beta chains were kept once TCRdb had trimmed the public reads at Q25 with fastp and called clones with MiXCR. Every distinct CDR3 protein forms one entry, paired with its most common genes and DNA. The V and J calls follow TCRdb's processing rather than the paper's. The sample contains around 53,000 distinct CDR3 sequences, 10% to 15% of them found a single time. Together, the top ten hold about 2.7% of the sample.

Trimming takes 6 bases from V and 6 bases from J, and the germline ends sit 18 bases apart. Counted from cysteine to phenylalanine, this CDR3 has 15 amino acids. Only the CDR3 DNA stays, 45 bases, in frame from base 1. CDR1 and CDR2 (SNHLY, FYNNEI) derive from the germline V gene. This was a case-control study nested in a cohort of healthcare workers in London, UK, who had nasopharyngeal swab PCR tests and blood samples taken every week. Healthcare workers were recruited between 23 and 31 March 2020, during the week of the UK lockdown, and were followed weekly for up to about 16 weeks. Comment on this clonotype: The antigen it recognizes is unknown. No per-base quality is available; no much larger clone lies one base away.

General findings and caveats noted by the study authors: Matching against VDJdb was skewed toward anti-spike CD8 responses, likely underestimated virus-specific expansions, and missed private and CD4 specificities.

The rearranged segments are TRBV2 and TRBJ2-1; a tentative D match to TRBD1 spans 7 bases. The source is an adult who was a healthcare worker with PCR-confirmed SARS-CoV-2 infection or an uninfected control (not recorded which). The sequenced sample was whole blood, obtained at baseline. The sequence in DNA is TGTGCCAGCAGCAGGGGGGCATTGGGTCCCAATGAGCAGTTCTTC. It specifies CASSRGALGPNEQFF.